This T cell receptor (beta chain) came from a study of Graves' ophthalmopathy and Graves' hyperthyroidism. Diagnostic conclusions were grounded in clinical symptoms, serum thyroxine, TRAb, thyroid ultrasound and orbital computed tomography. This clonotype was seen ten or more times. RNA served as the template for amplifying TCR beta CDR3 regions. An initial RT-PCR round employing HTBI primers preceded a second-round multiplex PCR. TCRdb redid the calling of the multiplex PCR reads with MiXCR, one entry per CDR3 protein. The profile shows approximately 500,000 distinct CDR3 sequences, approximately 15% of them singletons. Sequencing used blood. The origin of this receptor is a woman in her 30s with Graves' ophthalmopathy.

CDR3 sequence (DNA): TGTGCCAGCAGCCCGAATGCTCGGGGTCCTAACTATGGCTACACCTTC. This gives the protein CASSPNARGPNYGYTF. This chain links TRBV9 with TRBJ1-2; the D is unclear. Deletions cut 4 bases from V and 0 bases from J, with 16 bases between. Germline V gene lookup returns CDR1 SGDLS and CDR2 YYNGEE. The CDR3 runs 16 residues.